The entry that follows covers one TCR beta chain sequence. Grouping used clinical history reported by participants in a survey and questionnaire. These data are taken from a study of blood T cell repertoires in COVID-19. Study background: Specimens from acute and convalescent COVID-19 originated in the United States, Italy and Spain. The cDNA or gDNA used as material had been derived from T cells, B-cell-depleted T cells, or PBMCs.

As handled by the study authors: Reference gene primers were amplified, and this amplification served to estimate nucleated cell counts. Sequencing used immunoSEQ multiplex PCR; TCRdb keeps in-frame clones, though not all of them. V, J and clone size are taken as reported in that table, and D and trimming were inferred from the DNA itself. The data hold roughly 300,000 clones, with around 86% observed a single time. The J segment lost 4 bases and the V segment lost 2 bases, leaving 4 bases of the junction unmatched. The length of the CDR3 is 16 residues. Germline V lookup: CDR1 MGHRA, CDR2 YSYEKL. Sequenced input: PBMCs or T cells enriched from blood (not recorded which). The chain employs TRBV4-1 and TRBJ2-1, with TRBD2 matching 11 bases. This receptor was taken from a woman aged 40 to 49 with acute COVID-19. CDR3 bases: TGCGCCAGCAGCCAACAGACTAGCGGGGCGTACAATGAGCAGTTCTTC. Translated: CASSQQTSGAYNEQFF.